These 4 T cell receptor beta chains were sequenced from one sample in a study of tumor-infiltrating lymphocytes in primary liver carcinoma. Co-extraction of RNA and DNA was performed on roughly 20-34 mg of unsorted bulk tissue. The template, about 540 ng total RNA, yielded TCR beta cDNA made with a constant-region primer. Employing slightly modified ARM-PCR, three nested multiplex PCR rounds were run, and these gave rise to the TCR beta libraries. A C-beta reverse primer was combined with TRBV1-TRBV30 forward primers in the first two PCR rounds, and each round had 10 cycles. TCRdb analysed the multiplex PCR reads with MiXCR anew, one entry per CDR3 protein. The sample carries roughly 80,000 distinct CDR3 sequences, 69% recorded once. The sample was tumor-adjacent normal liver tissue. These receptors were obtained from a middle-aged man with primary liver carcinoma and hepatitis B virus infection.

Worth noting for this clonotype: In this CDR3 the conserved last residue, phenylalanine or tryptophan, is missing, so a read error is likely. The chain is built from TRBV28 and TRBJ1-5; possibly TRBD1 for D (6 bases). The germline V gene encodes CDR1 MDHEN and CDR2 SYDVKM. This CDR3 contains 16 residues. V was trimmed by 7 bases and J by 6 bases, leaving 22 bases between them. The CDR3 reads CASNFYTGSESQPQHV. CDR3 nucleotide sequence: TGTGCCAGCAATTTCTATACAGGGTCTGAGAGTCAGCCCCAGCATGTT.

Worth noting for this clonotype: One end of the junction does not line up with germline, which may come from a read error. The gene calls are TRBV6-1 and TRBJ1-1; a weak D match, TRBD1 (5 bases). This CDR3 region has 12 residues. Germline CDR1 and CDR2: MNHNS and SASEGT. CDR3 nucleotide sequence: TGTGCCACACAGGAGGTGAACACTGAATCTTTCTTT. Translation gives CATQEVNTESFF.

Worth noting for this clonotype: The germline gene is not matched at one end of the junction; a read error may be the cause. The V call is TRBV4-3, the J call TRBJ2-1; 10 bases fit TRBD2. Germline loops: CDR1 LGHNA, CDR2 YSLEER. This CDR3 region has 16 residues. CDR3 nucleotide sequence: TGCGTCAGCAGCCAAGACGGACTAGCGGCATACAATAAGCAGTTCTTC. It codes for CVSSQDGLAAYNKQFF.

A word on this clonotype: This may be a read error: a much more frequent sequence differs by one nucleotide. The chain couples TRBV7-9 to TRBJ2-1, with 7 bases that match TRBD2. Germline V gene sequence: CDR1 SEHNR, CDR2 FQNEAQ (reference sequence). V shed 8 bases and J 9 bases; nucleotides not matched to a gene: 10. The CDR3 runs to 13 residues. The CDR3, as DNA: TGTGCCAGCTTCGAGGGAGGGACGATTGAGCAGTTCTTC. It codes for CASFEGGTIEQFF.